This T cell receptor beta chain appears in the sequencing data of a study of blood T cell repertoires in COVID-19 (dated by TCRdb to the early 2020s). Looking at the study overall: Samples from collaborators originated in the United States, Italy and Spain and spanned both the acute and convalescent phases of COVID-19. Deeply sampled blood TCRbeta repertoires from subjects exposed to, actively infected with, or recovered from COVID-19 were included in the dataset. Samples were obtained from the ongoing ImmuneRACE study (first 160 participants) and from 1,254 subjects provided by 6 global collaborators. Sample metadata almost always included a de-identified subject ID, COVID-19 status, age in years and sex. The repertoires were released in a freely available public database meant as a resource for research on the immune response to SARS-CoV-2. Where HLA class I and class II types were available, the types were taken from metadata supplied by the sample provider, not from assay-based typing. The prospective study material was composed of cDNA or gDNA derived from T cells, B-cell-depleted T cells, or PBMCs. General conclusions and limits of the study: The amount of clinical and demographic metadata varied by source and participant and was provided uncurated.

TCRbeta CDR3 regions were amplified from genomic DNA by means of the immunoSEQ Assay, a bias-controlled multiplex PCR. The authors' analysis ran thus. Within the assay, amplification of reference gene primers was used to estimate how many nucleated cells each sample contained. To quantify the absolute abundance of each unique TCRbeta CDR3 rearrangement, sequence reads were collapsed and filtered. For each sample, productive Simpson clonality was calculated as the square root of Simpson's diversity index over productive rearrangements. The table comes from immuneACCESS by way of TCRdb, which keeps in-frame sequences with V and J called. Part of the clones is missing from these tables; in studies checked, under half for an unresolved V gene and the rest for unknown reasons. V and J calls and clone size come straight from that table; D and trimming were deduced from the DNA. Counted in this sample were approximately 70,000 clones; roughly 80% of them appeared once. The ten most abundant clones make up over 7.5% of the sample.

The collaborating institutions used their own protocols to collect whole blood in K2EDTA tubes. For TCRbeta analysis, collaborators shipped samples as frozen whole blood, isolated PBMCs, or DNA extracted from either of those sample types. As regards this clone: The target of this receptor is not known. No base-level quality is on record; no much larger clone is a single base apart.

Inclusive of the bounding cysteine and phenylalanine, the CDR3 is 17 residues long. The CDR3 DNA has 51 bases and is translated from base 1. Via the germline V gene (reference sequence), CDR1 is LGHDT and CDR2 YNNKEL. At the junction V is shortened by 3 bases and J by 3 bases, with 20 bases in between. The TCR originated in a woman over 75 with acute or convalescent COVID-19. The specimen sequenced was peripheral blood. The rearranged chain carries TRBV3-1 (or the pseudogene TRBV3-2) and TRBJ1-2; possibly the D gene is TRBD1, per 6 matching bases. The encoded CDR3 is CASSQSLGVRGHYGYTF. The DNA sequence is given as TGTGCCAGCAGCCAGTCCCTAGGGGTCAGGGGACACTATGGCTACACCTTC.